These 18 T cell receptor beta chains share one sample of origin, sequenced in a study of response to subunit inactivated influenza vaccine. TCRdb fed the RT-PCR reads into MiXCR, producing one record per CDR3 protein. The table lists fewer than 700,000 distinct CDR3 sequences, 10% to 15% of them singletons, with about an eighth in the top ten. This specimen was PBMCs from blood, taken roughly 45 days after vaccination. Source of these receptors: a man between 50 and 59 years old who received an inactivated influenza vaccine.

This clonotype was found a few times. The chain carries TRBV4-3 and TRBJ1-1, with 8 bases fitting TRBD1. From germline, CDR1 is LGHNA and CDR2 YSLEER. The CDR3 is made up of 14 amino acids. V was pared by 2 bases and J by 2 bases, with 1 base of the junction left unmatched. The CDR3 DNA is TGCGCCAGCAGCCAAACAGGGGGAAACACTGAAGCTTTCTTT. It specifies CASSQTGGNTEAFF.

The V and J genes are TRBV16 and TRBJ2-7; unclear D gene. Germline values: CDR1 KGHSY, CDR2 FQNENV. V was clipped by 0 bases and J by 0 bases, with 12 bases between them. The CDR3 is 16 amino acids. In DNA, the CDR3 is TGTGCCAGCAGCCAATCGCCTCGGGCTGCCTCCTACGAGCAGTACTTC. It specifies CASSQSPRAASYEQYF.

Remarks on this clonotype: Just one base apart from a much larger clone, this may be a read error. The chain is built from TRBV9 and TRBJ2-5; 12 bases match TRBD2. Germline loops: CDR1 SGDLS, CDR2 YYNGEE. This CDR3 spans 17 amino acids. V shed 2 bases, J shed 4 bases, and the junction held 9 bases outside the gene matches. CDR3 in amino acids: CASSVGLAGSVIETQYF. CDR3 coding DNA: TGTGCCAGCAGCGTCGGACTAGCGGGATCCGTAATAGAGACCCAGTACTTC.

The chain couples TRBV19 to TRBJ2-1, with D perhaps being TRBD1 or TRBD2 (6 bases each). Per the germline V gene, CDR1 is LNHDA and CDR2 is SQIVND (reference sequence). The CDR3 is 12 residues long. The V gene lost 5 bases and the J gene lost 9 bases, with 11 bases spanning the gap. CDR3 nucleotide sequence: TGTGCCAGTAGTGAACAGGGACTTGAGCAGTTCTTC. Amino acid sequence: CASSEQGLEQFF.

In this sample, this clonotype turned up a few times. This sequence joins TRBV7-2 and TRBJ2-2; 8 positions match TRBD2. Trimming took 4 bases from V and 5 from J; bases not matched to a gene: 3. The CDR3 has 14 amino acids. The germline gives CDR1 SGHTA, CDR2 FQGNSA. The CDR3 coding sequence is TGTGCCAGCAGCTCCGGACTAGCAACCGGGGAGCTGTTTTTT. Translated: CASSSGLATGELFF.

This clonotype was detected ten times or more. The chain uses TRBV24-1 and TRBJ2-3, with 10 bases identical to TRBD2. Trimming removed 6 bases from V and 3 bases from J; junction bases left unmatched: 5. This CDR3 is 15 amino acids long. Germline V gene lookup returns CDR1 KGHDR and CDR2 SFDVKD. The CDR3 protein is CATSRAGGTTDTQYF. In DNA, the CDR3 is TGTGCCACCAGTCGAGCGGGGGGGACTACAGATACGCAGTATTTT.

This clonotype was recorded a few times. CDR3 nucleotides: TGTGCCATTAAGTTAGGACAGAGCTACGAGCAGTACTTC. Translated, it gives CAIKLGQSYEQYF. The genes are TRBV10-3 and TRBJ2-7, with a tentative D call TRBD1 (6 bases). CDR1 ENHRY and CDR2 SYGVKD come from the germline V gene. Between the trimmed V and J ends, which lost 9 bases and 3 bases, there was a span of 15 bases. The CDR3 covers 13 residues.

This chain connects TRBV20-1 to TRBJ2-7; maybe TRBD2 (6 bases). The V end was cut by 3 bases, the J end by 2 bases, with 14 bases between. Germline loops: CDR1 DFQATT, CDR2 SNEGSKA (reference sequence). The CDR3 totals 14 residues. CDR3 amino acids: CSASSGDITYEQYF. CDR3 in DNA: TGCAGTGCTAGTTCGGGAGACATCACCTACGAGCAGTACTTC.

This sequence joins TRBV12-3 or TRBV12-4 and TRBJ2-6; unclear D gene. Trimming removed 6 bases at V and 0 bases at J, with 6 bases between. CDR3 length: 14 amino acids. This chain's CDR3 is CASRADSGANVLTF. In DNA form, the CDR3 reads TGTGCCAGCAGGGCGGACTCTGGGGCCAACGTCCTGACTTTC.

In its sample, this clonotype was seen many times. The V gene is TRBV20-1, the J gene TRBJ2-7; D ambiguous. The germline CDR1 and CDR2 sequences are DFQATT and SNEGSKA (reference sequence). The CDR3 runs 13 residues. The ends were cut back, 2 bases at V and 3 bases at J, with 11 bases in the middle. CDR3 protein: CSARLGRNYEQYF. In DNA form, the CDR3 reads TGCAGTGCTAGACTCGGACGGAACTACGAGCAGTACTTC.

This clonotype occurred a few times. The chain has TRBV18 and TRBJ1-2, with a tentative D call TRBD1 (5 bases). Germline-derived CDR1 and CDR2 are KGHSH and LQKENI. The CDR3 sequence is 15 residues long. The V end lost 3 bases, the J end lost 4 bases, and 15 bases lay between the germline ends. CDR3 loop: CASSPRDASPYGYTF. CDR3 in DNA: TGTGCCAGCTCACCCCGGGACGCATCCCCCTATGGCTACACCTTC.

This clonotype appeared a few times. This chain joins TRBV9 and TRBJ2-3; 9 nucleotides line up with TRBD2. From germline, CDR1 is SGDLS and CDR2 YYNGEE. After removal of 0 bases from V and 6 bases from J, the junction contained 11 bases not matched to a gene. CDR3 length equals 17 residues. In nucleotides, the CDR3 is TGTGCCAGCAGCGTAGAGGCTAGCGGGACCTATGCGGATACGCAGTATTTT. Translated: CASSVEASGTYADTQYF.

CDR3 loop: CASSIEGSGANVLTF. CDR3 coding DNA: TGTGCCAGCAGTATCGAGGGCTCTGGGGCCAACGTCCTGACTTTC. The rearrangement links TRBV11-2 to TRBJ2-6; a possible D gene is TRBD2 (5 bases). Trimming removed 6 bases at V and 0 bases at J, with 9 bases between. The CDR3 contains 15 residues. Germline CDR1 reads SGHAT; CDR2 reads FQNNGV.

This clonotype was counted a few times. The chain employs TRBV5-1 and TRBJ2-7; 11 bases are a match to TRBD2. Trimming cost V 4 bases and J 0 bases; bases outside gene matches: 6. Germline loops: CDR1 SGHRS, CDR2 YFSETQ. The CDR3 is 16 residues long. The CDR3 DNA reads TGCGCCAGCAGCCCGGGACTAGCGGTCAGCTCCTACGAGCAGTACTTC. This translates into CASSPGLAVSSYEQYF.

The chain joins TRBV7-6 to TRBJ2-5; D remains unclear. V lost 1 base and J 4 bases, leaving 13 bases between the germline ends. Germline V gives CDR1 SGHVS, CDR2 FNYEAQ. The CDR3 runs to 15 residues. CDR3 residues: CASSLVGWEGETQYF. As DNA, the CDR3 is TGTGCCAGCAGCTTAGTTGGGTGGGAAGGAGAGACCCAGTACTTC. Complete variable domain (other parts from reference TRBV7-6 and TRBJ2-5): GAGVSQSPRYKVTKRGQDVALRCDPISGHVSLYWYRQALGQGPEFLTYFNYEAQQDKSGLPNDRFSAERPEGSISTLTIQRTEQRDSAMYRCASSLVGWEGETQYFGPGTRLLVL.

There are many counts of this clonotype. Mismatch with germline at one junction end may stem from a read error. The rearrangement links TRBV12-3 or TRBV12-4 to TRBJ2-7; possible D gene TRBD2, 6 bases. CDR3 size: 12 residues. This CDR3 reads CASSLGGVEQYF. The CDR3 bases are TGTGCCAGCAGCTTAGGAGGGGTCGAGCAGTACTTC.

The chain combines TRBV4-1 with TRBJ1-6, with no clear D. Germline loops: CDR1 MGHRA, CDR2 YSYEKL. V lost 0 bases to trimming and J lost 10 bases, with 7 bases between them. CDR3 length equals 13 residues. The CDR3 nucleotides are TGCGCCAGCAGCCAAGATAGGAGGTCACCCCTCCACTTT. It yields the protein CASSQDRRSPLHF.

Only a few counts were recorded for this clonotype. This chain uses TRBV28 with TRBJ2-7, with D maybe TRBD2 (5 bases). CDR3 size: 16 residues. In germline, CDR1 is MDHEN, CDR2 SYDVKM. Trimming shortened V by 4 bases and J by 6 bases, and 22 bases separated the two germline ends. CDR3 loop: CASSSSFGGAGGEQYF. The CDR3 DNA sequence: TGTGCCAGCAGTTCCAGCTTTGGAGGAGCAGGTGGCGAGCAGTACTTC.